This T cell receptor beta chain derives from a study of early T cells in non-severe SARS-CoV-2 infection. TCRdb processed the 5' RACE reads anew with MiXCR; each CDR3 protein has one entry. The table lists approximately 52,000 distinct CDR3 sequences, 8% to 10% of them singletons. This clonotype occurred many times. The CDR3 is 16 residues long. This receptor was obtained from an adult who was a healthcare worker with PCR-confirmed SARS-CoV-2 infection or an uninfected control (not recorded which). The genes are TRBV12-2 and TRBJ2-3; the tabulated D call, TRBD2, remains unverified against the DNA. TRBV12-2 is an annotated pseudogene. Input material: whole blood. The CDR3 region has the DNA TGTGCAAGTCGCTTAGGGAGGCCTAGCGGCACAGATACGCAGTATTTT. This sequence encodes CASRLGRPSGTDTQYF.